This TCR beta chain came from a study of shared clonotypes between healthy human individuals. Authors' processing steps: Filtering differed because ImmunoSEQ produced junction-only sequences that carried no quality scores. Data came from immunoSEQ multiplex PCR; TCRdb stores just in-frame clones and leaves some out. V and J calls and clone size follow that table, whereas D and trimming were derived from the DNA. Here the sample spans just over 2,000,000 clones, about 95% being singletons. The sequence was obtained from a young man in good health. Specimen: naive CD4+ T cells sorted from blood. Regarding subset: CD45RA+ positively selected.

The CDR3 region is CASSPLGGQETQYF. The CDR3 region has the DNA TGTGCCAGCAGTCCTTTGGGTGGCCAAGAGACCCAGTACTTC. J is TRBJ2-5 and V is TRBV2; D remains unclear. The CDR3 runs to 14 residues. The V gene lost 5 bases and the J gene lost 1 base, with 11 bases spanning the gap. Germline assignment: CDR1 SNHLY and CDR2 FYNNEI.